The 28 T cell receptor beta chains below come from one sample, sequenced in a study of cytomegalovirus exposure and HLA in healthy donors. In the PCR, 60 Vbeta and 13 Jbeta primers were used. TCRdb keeps only in-frame clones here, not all; method: immunoSEQ multiplex PCR. The sample has some 270,000 clones, approximately 91% seen once. Sequencing input: PBMCs. These TCRs come from a girl aged 2-10 years in good health and CMV-seronegative.

The V gene is TRBV30, the J gene TRBJ1-6; TRBD1 agrees at 9 bases. After removal of 4 bases from V and 8 bases from J, the junction contained 3 bases not matched to a gene. CDR3 size: 13 residues. Germline loops: CDR1 GTSNPN, CDR2 SVGIG (reference sequence). The CDR3 protein is CAWTGQGDSPLHF. The CDR3 DNA follows: TGTGCCTGGACGGGACAGGGCGATTCACCCCTCCACTTT.

V and J are TRBV7-9 and TRBJ1-2; perhaps TRBD1 as D (6 bases). The CDR3 totals 14 residues. Germline V gives CDR1 SEHNR, CDR2 FQNEAQ (reference sequence). The V end was cut by 4 bases, the J end by 5 bases, with 14 bases between. The CDR3 bases are TGTGCCAGCAGCTCTCGGACAGCCAGTTATGGCTACACCTTC. It yields the protein CASSSRTASYGYTF.

The sample holds one count of this clone. The CDR3 protein is CAWSVRLVRRGLTGANVLTF. CDR3 DNA: TGTGCCTGGAGTGTACGATTGGTGCGCAGGGGGCTAACTGGGGCCAACGTCCTGACTTTC. The chain carries TRBV30 and TRBJ2-6; 8 nucleotides line up with TRBD1. V was pared by 0 bases and J by 2 bases, with 15 bases of the junction left unmatched. Germline CDR1 reads GTSNPN; CDR2 reads SVGIG (reference sequence). This CDR3 has 20 residues.

This rearrangement joins TRBV19 to TRBJ1-4, with 9 positions matching TRBD1. Germline loops: CDR1 LNHDA, CDR2 SQIVND (reference sequence). Trimming took 4 bases from V and 5 from J; bases not matched to a gene: 5. This CDR3 is built from 15 residues. CDR3 protein: CASSRPGQGNEKLFF. Here the CDR3 DNA reads TGTGCCAGTAGTAGACCGGGACAGGGAAATGAAAAACTGTTTTTT.

The gene calls are TRBV5-1 and TRBJ1-3; no firm D call. Germline assignment: CDR1 SGHRS and CDR2 YFSETQ. This CDR3 region has 12 residues. Trimming shortened V by 4 bases and J by 4 bases, and 6 bases separated the two germline ends. CDR3: CASSLDGNTIYF. The CDR3 nucleotides read TGCGCCAGCAGCCTAGACGGAAACACCATATATTTT. The whole variable domain, filled in from reference TRBV5-1 and TRBJ1-3, reads KAGVTQTPRYLIKTRGQQVTLSCSPISGHRSVSWYQQTPGQGLQFLFEYFSETQRNKGNFPGRFSGRQFSNSRSEMNVSTLELGDSALYLCASSLDGNTIYFGEGSWLTVV.

This chain uses TRBV14 with TRBJ1-2; 7 positions agree with TRBD1. From germline, CDR1 is SGHDN and CDR2 FVKESK. The CDR3 runs to 14 residues. V lost 2 bases and J lost 4; bases outside the gene matches: 4. In DNA, the CDR3 is TGTGCCAGCAGCCAACTCCGGACAGGCTATGGCTACACCTTC. Translating gives CASSQLRTGYGYTF.

The count of this clone is one. The J gene is TRBJ1-1, the V gene TRBV19; 12 bases match TRBD1. The ends lost 6 bases at V and 3 bases at J; junction bases unmatched: 11. The CDR3 contains 17 residues. CDR1 LNHDA and CDR2 SQIVND come from the germline V gene (reference sequence). This CDR3 is CASSLVGDRGHYTEAFF. Here the CDR3 DNA reads TGTGCCAGTAGCCTCGTCGGGGACAGGGGGCATTACACTGAAGCTTTCTTT.

V is TRBV7-3 and J is TRBJ1-2; D remains ambiguous. The ends were cut back, 5 bases at V and 4 bases at J, with 11 bases in the middle. The CDR3 extends over 13 amino acids. Germline V gives CDR1 SGHTA, CDR2 FQGTGA. The CDR3: CASSLMPGYGYTF. The DNA of the CDR3 is TGTGCCAGCAGCCTAATGCCCGGCTATGGCTACACCTTC.

V and J are TRBV27 and TRBJ2-3; D not resolved. Per the germline V gene, CDR1 is MNHEY and CDR2 is SMNVEV (reference sequence). The CDR3 totals 13 residues. V was shortened by 2 bases and J by 4 bases, with 7 bases between the two germline ends. The DNA of the CDR3 is TGTGCCAGCAGTTTACCTTCTCCAGATACGCAGTATTTT. Encoded protein: CASSLPSPDTQYF.

This chain joins TRBV5-1 and TRBJ2-7; maybe TRBD1 (6 bases). Trimming removed 4 bases from V and 1 base from J, with 12 bases in between. The CDR3 has 14 amino acids. Germline CDR1 reads SGHRS; CDR2 reads YFSETQ. CDR3 loop: CASSGATGSYEQYF. CDR3 DNA sequence: TGCGCCAGCAGCGGGGCCACAGGGTCCTACGAGCAGTACTTC.

The chain uses TRBV5-1 and TRBJ1-1; 8 bases align to TRBD1. Trimming cost V 5 bases and J 0 bases; bases outside gene matches: 3. The CDR3 sequence is 14 residues long. Germline CDR1 SGHRS, CDR2 YFSETQ. The CDR3 here is CASRGQGMNTEAFF. The CDR3 DNA sequence: TGCGCCAGCAGAGGACAGGGCATGAACACTGAAGCTTTCTTT.

This clone was found once. The CDR3 DNA reads TGTGCCAGCAGCCAAGATGCAGGGTACAGGGGTGGCTACACCTTC. Its translation is CASSQDAGYRGGYTF. J is TRBJ1-2 and V is TRBV4-2, with 7 bases aligning to TRBD1. Germline V gives CDR1 LGHNA, CDR2 YNFKEQ. This CDR3 comprises 15 residues. V shed 0 bases, J shed 7 bases, and the junction held 8 bases outside the gene matches.

V gene TRBV4-1 combines with J gene TRBJ1-1; 12 nucleotides agree with TRBD1. CDR1 is MGHRA, CDR2 YSYEKL, per germline. The CDR3 sequence is 18 residues long. V lost 5 bases and J lost 4; bases outside the gene matches: 14. The CDR3 loop is CASSNQRMGTGGITEAFF. Written as DNA, the CDR3 is TGCGCCAGCAGCAACCAGAGGATGGGGACAGGGGGCATCACTGAAGCTTTCTTT.

The chain couples TRBV9 to TRBJ2-3; D not certain. The germline V gene encodes CDR1 SGDLS and CDR2 YYNGEE. The CDR3 length is 16 residues. Trimming removed 6 bases from V and 3 bases from J, with 20 bases in between. CDR3 residues: CASTPLRGYGTDTQYF. The CDR3 region has the DNA TGTGCCAGCACCCCCCTGAGAGGCTATGGGACAGATACGCAGTATTTT.

The genes are TRBV5-1 and TRBJ2-3; TRBD1 agrees at 11 bases. V gave up 0 bases and J gave up 6 bases; unmatched junction bases: 3. Per the germline V gene, CDR1 is SGHRS and CDR2 is YFSETQ. The CDR3 has 15 residues. The CDR3 protein is CASSLVGQGADTQYF. The CDR3 nucleotides read TGCGCCAGCAGCTTGGTTGGACAGGGGGCGGATACGCAGTATTTT.

The V gene is TRBV29-1, the J gene TRBJ1-1, with D possibly being TRBD1 (6 bases). The CDR3 length is 13 residues. V was pared by 6 bases and J by 1 base, with 12 bases between. Germline values: CDR1 SQVTM, CDR2 ANQGSEA. In nucleotides, the CDR3 is TGCAGCGTGCTCGGACAGTCGAACACTGAAGCTTTCTTT. Its protein product is CSVLGQSNTEAFF.

The rearrangement links TRBV6-5 to TRBJ1-1; maybe TRBD1 (5 bases). The CDR3 runs to 13 residues. V was trimmed by 5 bases and J by 7 bases, leaving 14 bases between them. Germline lookup yields CDR1 MNHEY and CDR2 SVGAGI. CDR3 protein: CASSPRQGSEAFF. DNA of the CDR3: TGTGCCAGCAGTCCCCGCCAGGGTAGTGAAGCTTTCTTT.

The rearrangement links TRBV28 to TRBJ1-5; 9 bases line up with TRBD1. The CDR3 consists of 16 residues. V shed 3 bases, J shed 3 bases, and the junction held 6 bases outside the gene matches. The germline V gene has CDR1 MDHEN and CDR2 SYDVKM. The CDR3: CASSLGQGGPNQPQHF. The CDR3 nucleotides are TGTGCCAGCAGTTTGGGACAGGGAGGCCCCAATCAGCCCCAGCATTTT.

The rearrangement uses TRBV7-9 and TRBJ2-3, with 12 bases aligning to TRBD2. The CDR3 loop spans 15 amino acids. V gave up 5 bases and J gave up 8 bases; unmatched junction bases: 8. In germline, CDR1 is SEHNR, CDR2 FQNEAQ (reference sequence). CDR3 sequence (DNA): TGTGCCAGCAGCCTACTAGCGGGGGGATGGAGTACGCAGTATTTT. Translating gives CASSLLAGGWSTQYF.

The chain joins TRBV16 to TRBJ1-2, with 8 bases aligning to TRBD1. The CDR3 length is 16 residues. Germline CDR1 and CDR2: KGHSY and FQNENV. V was clipped by 4 bases and J by 4 bases; unmatched bases: 11. CDR3 amino acids: CASSPFAGGASYGYTF. Written as DNA, the CDR3 is TGTGCCAGCAGCCCGTTTGCAGGGGGCGCCTCCTATGGCTACACCTTC.

This sequence joins TRBV18 and TRBJ1-1; a possible D gene is TRBD1 (5 bases). Germline assignment: CDR1 KGHSH and CDR2 LQKENI. The CDR3 sequence is 15 residues long. The ends were cut back, 0 bases at V and 0 bases at J, with 8 bases in the middle. The CDR3 DNA is TGTGCCAGCTCACCACCGGCAGGGTTGAACACTGAAGCTTTCTTT. This translates into CASSPPAGLNTEAFF.

This chain uses TRBV4-1 with TRBJ1-1; 8 bases fit TRBD1. The CDR3 contains 15 residues. Germline values: CDR1 MGHRA, CDR2 YSYEKL. J was trimmed by 1 base and V by 3 bases; bases with no gene match: 4. The CDR3 loop is CASSHSGTGNTEAFF. CDR3 DNA: TGCGCCAGCAGCCATTCCGGGACAGGGAACACTGAAGCTTTCTTT.

As for this clone: This sample includes further DNA sequences coding for the same CDR3. This chain uses TRBV2 with TRBJ2-2, with D possibly being TRBD1 (5 bases). This CDR3 spans 13 amino acids. CDR1 is SNHLY, CDR2 FYNNEI, per germline. Deletions cut 6 bases from V and 1 base from J, with 6 bases between. The CDR3: CASRTENTGELFF. The CDR3 nucleotides read TGTGCCAGCAGGACAGAGAACACCGGGGAGCTGTTTTTT.

The rearrangement joins TRBV30 to TRBJ2-5; 7 bases agree with TRBD1. The DNA end is more similar to TRBJ2-7, so the J call may be wrong. The CDR3 runs 13 residues. CDR1 GTSNPN and CDR2 SVGIG come from the germline V gene (reference sequence). DNA for the CDR3: TGTGCCTGGAGTGTGGGACAGTTGTACGAGCAGTACTTC. It yields the protein CAWSVGQLYEQYF.

The rearrangement joins TRBV9 to TRBJ1-2, with 7 bases lining up with TRBD1. Losses at the gene ends were 4 bases for V and 4 bases for J; bases not matched to a gene: 4. The CDR3 totals 13 residues. From germline, CDR1 is SGDLS and CDR2 YYNGEE. CDR3 sequence reads: CASSHRQGYGYTF. CDR3 sequence (DNA): TGTGCCAGCAGCCATCGACAGGGCTATGGCTACACCTTC.

V is TRBV6-5 and J is TRBJ2-1, with 13 bases matching TRBD2. Trimming at V came to 2 bases and at J to 7 bases, leaving 5 bases not matched to a gene. The CDR3 spans 16 residues. Germline V gene lookup returns CDR1 MNHEY and CDR2 SVGAGI. The CDR3, as DNA: TGTGCCAGCAGTTACACTAGCGGGGGGGCGTCTAATGAGCAGTTCTTC. As protein: CASSYTSGGASNEQFF.

This clone was counted a single time. The chain is built from TRBV28 and TRBJ1-6; no clear D. Germline V gives CDR1 MDHEN, CDR2 SYDVKM. Trimming took 3 bases from V and 6 from J, leaving 6 bases between them. The CDR3 spans 13 residues. The CDR3 sequence: CASSLVVNSPLHF. CDR3 nucleotide sequence: TGTGCCAGCAGTTTGGTAGTTAATTCACCCCTCCACTTT.

The chain couples TRBV5-4 to TRBJ2-7, with 8 bases fitting TRBD1. The V and J ends lost 0 bases and 4 bases, in that order; junction bases with no gene match: 6. In germline, CDR1 is SGHNT, CDR2 YYREEE (reference sequence). CDR3 length equals 15 residues. CDR3 nucleotides: TGTGCCAGCAGCTTGGGGCCAAGGACAGGGTACGAGCAGTACTTC. Protein: CASSLGPRTGYEQYF.